This record concerns one T cell receptor (beta chain) sequence. The junction and the germline gene differ at one end; a read error may be behind it. Germline-derived CDR1 and CDR2 are SSHAT and FNYEAQ (reference sequence). This CDR3 contains 15 residues. Measured with immunoSEQ multiplex PCR; TCRdb has only the in-frame clones, and not every one. The sample carries 260,000 or so clones, around 88% recorded once. This specimen belongs to a study of blood T cell repertoires in COVID-19. Across the study: Collection of acute and convalescent COVID-19 samples took place in the United States, Italy and Spain. T cells, B-cell-depleted T cells, or PBMCs provided the cDNA or gDNA that served as material.

Cohorts were determined from participant-reported clinical history. Sequenced input: PBMCs or T cells enriched from blood (not recorded which). The clonotype comes from a middle-aged woman with acute COVID-19. The chain combines TRBV7-7 with TRBJ2-5, with D hard to call. CDR3 nucleotide sequence: TGTGCTAGCAGCTTTGACTCTACCGGACAAGAGACCCAGTACTTC. Translating gives CASSFDSTGQETQYF.